The text below deals with one TCR beta chain. What it recognizes is unknown. Germline-derived CDR1 and CDR2 are SGHDT and YYEEEE. This CDR3 is built from 13 residues. Trimming stripped 3 bases from V and 5 bases from J, with 11 bases between. This record comes from a study of regulatory dendritic cells for organ transplantation. Findings and caveats of the study: Memory CD8+ clonal expansion seemed more limited with regulatory than mature dendritic cells.

Measured with immunoSEQ multiplex PCR; TCRdb has only the in-frame clones, and not every one. Of 11,000 or so clones in the sample, roughly two thirds are singletons; the top ten hold under 20%. This sequence originates from a human donor in good health. Sequencing was done on a sample of memory CD8+ T cells from blood. Subset reported: CD45RO+ memory T cells. The chain recombines TRBV5-6 with TRBJ1-2; no definite D call. The CDR3 DNA sequence: TGTGCCAGCAGCTCCGGGATCGCATATGGCTACACCTTC. It specifies CASSSGIAYGYTF. The whole variable domain, remainder taken from reference TRBV5-6 and TRBJ1-2, is DAGVTQSPTHLIKTRGQQVTLRCSPKSGHDTVSWYQQALGQGPQFIFQYYEEEERQRGNFPDRFSGHQFPNYSSELNVNALLLGDSALYLCASSSGIAYGYTFGSGTRLTVV.